This T cell receptor beta chain was recorded in a study of blood T cell repertoires in COVID-19. On the study more broadly: In each case, the material was cDNA or gDNA derived from T cells, B-cell-depleted T cells, or PBMCs.

Clones were sequenced by immunoSEQ multiplex PCR, and TCRdb holds only the in-frame ones, with some missing. The sample lists 95,000 to 110,000 clones, roughly 90% occurring once. Trimming took 4 bases from V and 0 from J, leaving 4 bases between them. This CDR3 is 12 amino acids long. The origin of this receptor is a man aged 40-50 years with active or convalescent COVID-19. The sample taken for sequencing was peripheral blood. The chain links TRBV12-3 or TRBV12-4 to TRBJ2-7, with D uncertain. CDR3 sequence: CASSSSSYEQYF. DNA for the CDR3: TGTGCCAGCAGTTCGAGCTCCTACGAGCAGTACTTC.